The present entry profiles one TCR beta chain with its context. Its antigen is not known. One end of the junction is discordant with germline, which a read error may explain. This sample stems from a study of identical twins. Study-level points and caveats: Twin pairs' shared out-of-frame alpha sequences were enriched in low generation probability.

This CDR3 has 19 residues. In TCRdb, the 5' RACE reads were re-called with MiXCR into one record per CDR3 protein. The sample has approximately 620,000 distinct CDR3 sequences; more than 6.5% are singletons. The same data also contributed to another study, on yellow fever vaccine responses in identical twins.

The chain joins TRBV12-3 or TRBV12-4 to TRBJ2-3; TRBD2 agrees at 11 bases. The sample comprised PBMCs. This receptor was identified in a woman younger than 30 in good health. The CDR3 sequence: CACSRPPSGGPSGTDTQYF. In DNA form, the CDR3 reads TGTGCCTGCAGCCGACCCCCTAGCGGGGGGCCCTCCGGCACAGATACGCAGTATTTT.